This TCR beta chain was retrieved from a study of blood T cell repertoires in COVID-19. Data came from immunoSEQ multiplex PCR; TCRdb stores just in-frame clones and leaves some out. The sample lists about 230,000 clones, 65% to 90% seen once, with roughly 5.3% in the top ten. Trimming cost V 11 bases and J 5 bases; bases outside gene matches: 5. The CDR3 consists of 12 residues. From germline, CDR1 is LNHDA and CDR2 SQIVND (reference sequence). V gene TRBV19 combines with J gene TRBJ1-2, with TRBD1 identical over 10 bases. The source material was peripheral blood. The receptor was derived from a man aged 50-59 years with COVID-19, enrolled during active disease. DNA for the CDR3: TGTGCCGCGACAGGGGGCGGGTATGGCTACACCTTC. Protein product: CAATGGGYGYTF.